These 32 T cell receptor beta chains were all obtained from the same sample, sequenced in a study of cytomegalovirus exposure and HLA in healthy donors. The study ran its PCR with 60 Vbeta and 13 Jbeta primers. Produced via immunoSEQ multiplex PCR; TCRdb's table is partial and in-frame only. In the table there are about 200,000 clones, 70% to 80% of which are singletons. The sequenced material came from PBMCs. Every receptor here comes from a girl between 10 and 17 years old in good health and CMV-seropositive.

The rearrangement links TRBV6-1 to TRBJ2-1, with TRBD2 identical over 12 bases. Looked up from germline, CDR1 is MNHNS and CDR2 is SASEGT. The CDR3 has 18 residues. The V gene end was trimmed by 3 bases and the J gene end by 0 bases; junction bases not matched to a gene: 6. The CDR3: CASSDGGTSGFSYNEQFF. Written as DNA, the CDR3 is TGTGCCAGCAGTGACGGAGGGACTAGCGGGTTCTCCTACAATGAGCAGTTCTTC.

V gene TRBV30 combines with J gene TRBJ2-7; a possible D gene is TRBD1 (5 bases). V was trimmed by 7 bases and J by 0 bases, leaving 16 bases between them. The CDR3 is made up of 14 amino acids. From germline, CDR1 is GTSNPN and CDR2 SVGIG (reference sequence). In DNA, the CDR3 is TGTGCCTCTACAAGGGCAGGGTCCTCCTACGAGCAGTACTTC. This codes for CASTRAGSSYEQYF.

V gene TRBV4-3 combines with J gene TRBJ1-2; maybe TRBD1 (5 bases). CDR1 and CDR2 from the germline V gene are LGHNA and YSLEER. Deletions cut 1 base from V and 6 bases from J, with 12 bases between. The CDR3 contains 14 residues. The CDR3 protein is CASSQVQVTDGYTF. Here the CDR3 DNA reads TGCGCCAGCAGCCAAGTACAGGTCACAGATGGCTACACCTTC.

This chain connects TRBV6-5 to TRBJ1-1, with 8 bases identical to TRBD1. The V and J ends lost 0 bases and 1 base, in that order; junction bases with no gene match: 1. The CDR3 has 15 residues. From germline, CDR1 is MNHEY and CDR2 SVGAGI. CDR3 in amino acids: CASSYSGTGNTEAFF. CDR3 nucleotides: TGTGCCAGCAGTTACTCCGGGACAGGGAACACTGAAGCTTTCTTT.

This sequence joins TRBV6-6 and TRBJ2-5; 9 positions match TRBD1. There are 12 residues in the CDR3. Germline CDR1 is MNHNY and CDR2 is SVGAGI (reference sequence). Trimming at V came to 9 bases and at J to 5 bases, leaving 4 bases not matched to a gene. CDR3 DNA: TGTGCCAGTTACAGGGGGCGGGAGACCCAGTACTTC. Translating it yields CASYRGRETQYF.

The chain joins TRBV4-3 to TRBJ2-7; D gene uncertain. The V gene's germline CDR1 is LGHNA and CDR2 YSLEER. Trimming cost V 0 bases and J 5 bases, with 17 bases left between them. The CDR3 covers 16 residues. CDR3 bases: TGCGCCAGCAGCCAAGAACCCGGAACGGGTTACCACGAGCAGTACTTC. This encodes CASSQEPGTGYHEQYF.

The gene calls are TRBV4-1 and TRBJ2-1; TRBD2 is a possible D gene (6 bases). Trimming cost V 2 bases and J 10 bases, with 12 bases left between them. The V gene's germline CDR1 is MGHRA and CDR2 YSYEKL. The CDR3 contains 13 residues. The CDR3 coding sequence is TGCGCCAGCAGCCAAATCGGCGGGGTCGAGCAGTTCTTC. Residues: CASSQIGGVEQFF.

V is TRBV12-5 and J is TRBJ2-2; TRBD1 aligns across 7 bases. Germline-derived CDR1 and CDR2 are LGHNT and FRNRAP. The trim removed 5 bases at V and 2 bases at J, leaving 5 bases unmatched. This CDR3 has 15 amino acids. Here the CDR3 reads CASGARQGNTGELFF. For the CDR3, the DNA is TGTGCTAGTGGTGCGAGACAGGGTAACACCGGGGAGCTGTTTTTT.

The chain has TRBV23-1 and TRBJ2-1, with a possible D match to TRBD1 (5 bases). TRBV23-1 is placed among ORFs of uncertain function. The V and J ends lost 3 bases and 1 base respectively, with 19 bases between them. The CDR3 sequence is 18 residues long. The CDR3 DNA reads as TGCGCCAGCAGTCACCCCACCTTTTACAGGATTTCCTACAATGAGCAGTTCTTC. Its protein is CASSHPTFYRISYNEQFF.

The V and J genes are TRBV11-3 and TRBJ2-2; possible D gene TRBD2, 5 bases. With 5 bases removed from V and 3 bases from J, the gap between germline ends came to 10 bases. The germline gives CDR1 SGHNT, CDR2 YENEEA. This CDR3 is built from 14 residues. CDR3 bases: TGTGCCAGCAGCCTGGAGGTTTACACCGGGGAGCTGTTTTTT. This sequence encodes CASSLEVYTGELFF.

The chain uses TRBV10-3 and TRBJ2-7, with 7 bases identical to TRBD1. The CDR3 spans 16 residues. In germline, CDR1 is ENHRY, CDR2 SYGVKD. V was clipped by 2 bases and J by 2 bases; unmatched bases: 9. CDR3 nucleotide sequence: TGTGCCATCAGTGAGGGGGACAGATTAATGACCTACGAGCAGTACTTC. This translates into CAISEGDRLMTYEQYF.

The sample holds one count of this clone. The chain is built from TRBV29-1 and TRBJ2-7; 7 nucleotides match TRBD1. V gave up 6 bases and J gave up 4 bases; unmatched junction bases: 12. This CDR3 is 14 amino acids long. Looked up from germline, CDR1 is SQVTM and CDR2 is ANQGSEA. The CDR3 region is CSVGQPGTEYEQYF. DNA for the CDR3: TGCAGCGTCGGACAACCCGGGACAGAGTACGAGCAGTACTTC.

The chain's CDR3 is CSVEDPDRAYEQYF. The CDR3 region has the DNA TGCAGCGTTGAAGATCCTGACAGGGCCTACGAGCAGTACTTC. The chain combines TRBV29-1 with TRBJ2-7; TRBD1 matches 7 bases. Germline CDR1 reads SQVTM; CDR2 reads ANQGSEA. The J segment lost 2 bases and the V segment lost 0 bases, leaving 4 bases of the junction unmatched. The CDR3 is 14 amino acids.

The chain couples TRBV11-2 to TRBJ2-7, with TRBD2 as a possible D gene (5 bases). This CDR3 region has 15 residues. Germline CDR1 is SGHAT and CDR2 is FQNNGV. V was clipped by 1 base and J by 2 bases, with 12 bases between them. The CDR3 loop reads CASSLVAGETYEQYF. As DNA, the CDR3 is TGTGCCAGCAGCTTAGTGGCGGGCGAGACCTACGAGCAGTACTTC.

The gene calls are TRBV6-4 and TRBJ1-5; D is undetermined. V lost 2 bases, J lost 5 bases, and 13 bases lay in between. The CDR3 sequence is 15 residues long. Germline V gene lookup returns CDR1 MRHNA and CDR2 SNTAGT. CDR3 coding DNA: TGTGCCAGCAGTGACCACTGTTGGTCCGATCAGCCCCAGCATTTT. Its protein is CASSDHCWSDQPQHF.

V is TRBV10-1 and J is TRBJ2-3; TRBD2 aligns across 9 bases. Germline CDR1 WNHNN, CDR2 SYGVQD (reference sequence). The CDR3 runs to 19 residues. Trimming removed 0 bases from V and 3 bases from J; junction bases left unmatched: 13. The CDR3 protein is CASSESKGGGAPRTDTQYF. In DNA, the CDR3 is TGCGCCAGCAGTGAGTCGAAAGGCGGGGGGGCCCCAAGGACAGATACGCAGTATTTT.

The DNA for the CDR3 is TGTGCCAGCAGTGACCGTGGGGCGGGAAACACCATATATTTT. It specifies CASSDRGAGNTIYF. V usage is TRBV25-1 and J usage is TRBJ1-3; D might be TRBD1 (5 bases). This CDR3 comprises 14 residues. Germline V CDR1 and CDR2: MGHDK, SYGVNS. The ends were cut back, 3 bases at V and 4 bases at J, with 10 bases in the middle.

The J gene is TRBJ2-3, the V gene TRBV19; D is possibly TRBD1 (6 bases). V was shortened by 6 bases and J by 3 bases, with 19 bases between the two germline ends. Germline V gene data show CDR1 as LNHDA and CDR2 as SQIVND (reference sequence). This CDR3 has 16 amino acids. This chain's CDR3 is CASSAQGGSRTDTQYF. The CDR3 coding sequence is TGTGCCAGTAGCGCCCAAGGGGGAAGCCGTACAGATACGCAGTATTTT.

The chain is built from TRBV7-2 and TRBJ1-5, with D perhaps matching TRBD1 (5 bases). Germline lookup yields CDR1 SGHTA and CDR2 FQGNSA. V shed 5 bases and J shed 7 bases, with 18 bases lying between them. The CDR3 spans 15 residues. The CDR3 region is CASSPVGTGGQPQHF. CDR3 nucleotide sequence: TGTGCCAGCAGCCCCGTAGGCACAGGAGGGCAGCCCCAGCATTTT.

The J gene is TRBJ1-6, the V gene TRBV27; possible D gene TRBD1, 5 bases. The length of the CDR3 is 15 residues. Trimming stripped 3 bases from V and 5 bases from J, with 11 bases between. Germline CDR1 and CDR2: MNHEY and SMNVEV (reference sequence). CDR3 sequence (DNA): TGTGCCAGCAGTTTGTCCGACAGACATAATTCACCCCTCCACTTT. Translated, it gives CASSLSDRHNSPLHF.

The V call is TRBV7-9, the J call TRBJ2-1; 10 positions agree with TRBD2. The CDR3 is 18 residues long. After removal of 1 base from V and 5 bases from J, the junction contained 11 bases not matched to a gene. Germline assignment: CDR1 SEHNR and CDR2 FQNEAQ (reference sequence). CDR3 DNA: TGTGCCAGCAGCTTAGGTCAAGCGGGGGGGAGTCGGGACAATGAGCAGTTCTTC. Its protein product is CASSLGQAGGSRDNEQFF.

The rearrangement links TRBV18 to TRBJ2-3, with 10 bases matching TRBD1. V lost 6 bases and J lost 1; bases outside the gene matches: 10. This CDR3 region has 17 residues. CDR1 KGHSH and CDR2 LQKENI come from the germline V gene. The CDR3 DNA follows: TGTGCCAGCTCCTCTGTAACCGGGACAGGGGGCACAGATACGCAGTATTTT. It yields the protein CASSSVTGTGGTDTQYF. The full variable domain, completed using reference TRBV18 and TRBJ2-3, is NAGVMQNPRHLVRRRGQEARLRCSPMKGHSHVYWYRQLPEEGLKFMVYLQKENIIDESGMPKERFSAEFPKEGPSILRIQQVVRGDSAAYFCASSSVTGTGGTDTQYFGPGTRLTVL.

The CDR3 protein is CASSQDTGAQLNEQYF. The CDR3 DNA sequence: TGCGCCAGCAGCCAAGATACGGGTGCCCAACTCAACGAGCAGTACTTC. This chain connects TRBV4-3 to TRBJ2-7; D remains ambiguous. Trimming pared 0 bases from V and 5 bases from J, leaving 17 bases between. CDR1 and CDR2 from the germline V gene are LGHNA and YSLEER. The CDR3 runs 16 residues.

The sample holds a few counts of this clone. J is TRBJ2-3 and V is TRBV29-1; the match to TRBD1 covers 7 bases. Trimming took 7 bases from V and 5 from J; bases not matched to a gene: 9. Per germline, CDR1 SQVTM and CDR2 ANQGSEA. This CDR3 has 13 amino acids. The CDR3 region is CSAARGRGDTQYF. CDR3 coding DNA: TGCAGCGCGGCGAGGGGGCGAGGAGATACGCAGTATTTT.

The chain carries TRBV14 and TRBJ1-1; a possible D gene is TRBD1 (5 bases). The CDR3 extends over 14 amino acids. CDR1 is SGHDN and CDR2 is FVKESK in the germline V gene. V was pared by 5 bases and J by 1 base, with 11 bases between. DNA of the CDR3: TGTGCCAGCAGCAGAGAGACAGCGAACACTGAAGCTTTCTTT. Translating gives CASSRETANTEAFF.

This chain links TRBV7-2 with TRBJ2-7, with 10 bases identical to TRBD2. The CDR3 consists of 14 residues. V dropped 4 bases and J dropped 3; count of bases not matched to a gene: 3. The germline gives CDR1 SGHTA, CDR2 FQGNSA. The DNA for the CDR3 is TGTGCCAGCAGCTCAAGACTAGCGGGCTACGAGCAGTACTTC. It is translated as CASSSRLAGYEQYF.

This clone was recorded a few times. J is TRBJ1-2 and V is TRBV29-1; 7 nucleotides line up with TRBD1. CDR1 is SQVTM and CDR2 is ANQGSEA in the germline V gene. The CDR3 loop spans 14 amino acids. Unmatched junction bases numbered 9, after V lost 0 bases and J lost 8 bases. DNA for the CDR3: TGCAGCGTTGAAGATGTGGGCAGGGGACAGGGCTACACCTTC. This codes for CSVEDVGRGQGYTF.

This sequence joins TRBV27 and TRBJ2-5; no clear D gene. Germline V gene sequence: CDR1 MNHEY, CDR2 SMNVEV (reference sequence). The CDR3 loop spans 14 amino acids. Trimming cost V 6 bases and J 4 bases, with 15 bases left between them. In DNA form, the CDR3 reads TGTGCCAGCAGCCTCACAAACCCCCCAGAGACCCAGTACTTC. Translating gives CASSLTNPPETQYF.

This rearrangement joins TRBV4-2 to TRBJ2-2; TRBD1 aligns across 8 bases. Trimming at V came to 4 bases and at J to 5 bases, leaving 6 bases not matched to a gene. There are 15 residues in the CDR3. The germline V gene has CDR1 LGHNA and CDR2 YNFKEQ. DNA for the CDR3: TGTGCCAGCAGCCGATTCGGACAGGGAACCGGGGAGCTGTTTTTT. Its translation is CASSRFGQGTGELFF.

This sequence joins TRBV12-5 and TRBJ1-1, with D unresolved. CDR3 length: 13 amino acids. The germline V gene encodes CDR1 LGHNT and CDR2 FRNRAP. Trimming cost V 6 bases and J 4 bases, with 12 bases left between them. In DNA, the CDR3 is TGTGCTAGTGGGGGAGAGTATTTCACTGAAGCTTTCTTT. This gives the protein CASGGEYFTEAFF. Using reference TRBV12-5 and TRBJ1-1 for the parts outside the CDR3, the full variable domain is DARVTQTPRHKVTEMGQEVTMRCQPILGHNTVFWYRQTMMQGLELLAYFRNRAPLDDSGMPKDRFSAEMPDATLATLKIQPSEPRDSAVYFCASGGEYFTEAFFGQGTRLTVV.

CDR3 in amino acids: CASSLDVDRTPNGYTF. The DNA of the CDR3 is TGTGCCAGCAGCTTGGATGTGGACAGGACTCCAAATGGCTACACCTTC. This chain connects TRBV5-6 to TRBJ1-2; 7 bases are shared with TRBD1. The CDR3 spans 16 residues. Germline CDR1 is SGHDT and CDR2 is YYEEEE. The trim removed 0 bases at V and 6 bases at J, leaving 11 bases unmatched.

In nucleotides, the CDR3 is TGTGCCAGCAGTGATGGGCAGTGGGAGTACTTC. It is translated as CASSDGQWEYF. The chain employs TRBV2 and TRBJ2-7; D unclear. This CDR3 comprises 11 residues. Germline assignment: CDR1 SNHLY and CDR2 FYNNEI. The V and J ends lost 3 bases and 11 bases respectively, with 11 bases between them.